A single T cell receptor beta chain is shown here with its context. Its antigen is still unknown. The germline V and J ends were trimmed by 8 bases and 4 bases, with 17 bases remaining between them. This CDR3 comprises 14 residues. The data belong to a study of vaccination and CD4 T cells after COVID-19. The study sequenced cultured CD4+ T cell DNA using the Oncomine TCR Beta short-read assay. TCRdb analysed the PCR reads with MiXCR anew, one entry per CDR3 protein. The sample holds 15,000 or so distinct CDR3 sequences, 70% to 75% seen once. Treatment indicated: roughly 11-day PBMC culture with coronavirus spike peptide pools or control peptides (ViraFEST assay).

The chain recombines TRBV23-1 with TRBJ1-1, with D possibly matching TRBD1 (6 bases). TRBV23-1 is noted as an ORF with a role that remains uncertain. This TCR was sampled from a human donor who had recovered from COVID-19. The material sequenced was CD4+ T cells from blood, cultured in vitro. This CDR3 reads CASCRGAGVTEAFF. In DNA, the CDR3 is TGCGCCAGCTGTCGGGGGGCGGGAGTCACTGAAGCTTTCTTT.